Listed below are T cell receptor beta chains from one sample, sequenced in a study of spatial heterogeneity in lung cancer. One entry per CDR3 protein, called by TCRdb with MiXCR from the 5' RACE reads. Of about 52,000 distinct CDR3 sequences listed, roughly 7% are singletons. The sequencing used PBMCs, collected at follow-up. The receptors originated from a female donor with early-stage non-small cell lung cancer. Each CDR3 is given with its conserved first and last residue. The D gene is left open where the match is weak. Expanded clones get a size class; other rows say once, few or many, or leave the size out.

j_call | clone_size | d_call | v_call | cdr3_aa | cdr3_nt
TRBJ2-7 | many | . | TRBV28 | CASSLHLYEQYF | TGTGCCAGCAGTTTACATCTCTACGAGCAGTACTTC
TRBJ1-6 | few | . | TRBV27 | CASSLSIQGNSPLHF | TGTGCCAGCAGTTTATCAATCCAGGGTAATTCACCCCTCCACTTT
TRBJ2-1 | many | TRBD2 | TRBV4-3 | CASSQDYSGGSGSYNEQFF | TGCGCCAGCAGCCAAGATTATAGCGGGGGGTCTGGATCCTACAATGAGCAGTTCTTC
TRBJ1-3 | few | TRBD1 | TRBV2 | CASRSQGVLAGNTIYF | TGTGCCAGCAGGAGTCAGGGGGTTTTGGCTGGAAACACCATATATTTT
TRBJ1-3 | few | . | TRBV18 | CASSPRTASGNTIYF | TGTGCCAGCTCACCTCGGACAGCATCTGGAAACACCATATATTTT
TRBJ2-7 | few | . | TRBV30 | CACYRAYEQYF | TGTGCCTGTTACAGAGCCTACGAGCAGTACTTC
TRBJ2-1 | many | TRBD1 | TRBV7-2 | CASRAGTGIGNEQFF | TGTGCCAGCAGGGCCGGGACAGGGATCGGAAATGAGCAGTTCTTC
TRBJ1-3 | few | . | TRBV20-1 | CSAYTSGSGNTIYF | TGCAGTGCTTATACAAGTGGCTCTGGAAACACCATATATTTT
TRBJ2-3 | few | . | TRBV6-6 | CASSYQGDTQYF | TGTGCCAGCAGTTACCAGGGAGATACGCAGTATTTT
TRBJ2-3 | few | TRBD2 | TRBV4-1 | CNSSPTQTQLAGTDTQYF | TGCAACAGCAGCCCTACGCAGACCCAACTAGCGGGGACAGATACGCAGTATTTT
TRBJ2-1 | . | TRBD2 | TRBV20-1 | CSAIWRGGHNEQFF | TGCAGTGCTATATGGCGGGGGGGACACAATGAGCAGTTCTTC
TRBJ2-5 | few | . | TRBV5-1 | CASSSRGPPQETQYF | TGCGCCAGCAGTTCCCGGGGGCCTCCCCAAGAGACCCAGTACTTC
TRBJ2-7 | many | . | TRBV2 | CASSVGRSYEQYF | TGTGCCAGCAGTGTAGGGAGGTCCTACGAGCAGTACTTC
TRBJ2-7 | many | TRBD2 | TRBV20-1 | CSAPGGGRSYEQYF | TGCAGTGCCCCGGGGGGGGGCCGCTCCTACGAGCAGTACTTC
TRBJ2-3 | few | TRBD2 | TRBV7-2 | CASSFRRGGTDTQYF | TGTGCCAGCAGCTTCCGGCGGGGGGGCACAGATACGCAGTATTTT
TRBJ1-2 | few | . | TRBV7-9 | CASSLPQDPILF | TGTGCCAGCAGCCTACCCCAGGACCCCATTCTCTTC
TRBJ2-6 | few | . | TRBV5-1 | CASSLEGHSGANVLTF | TGCGCCAGCAGCTTGGAGGGACACTCTGGGGCCAACGTCCTGACTTTC
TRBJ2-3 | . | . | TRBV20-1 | CSARDSAGRDTQYF | TGCAGTGCTAGAGATTCCGCAGGGAGGGATACGCAGTATTTT
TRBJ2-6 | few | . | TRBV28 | CASNRGSGANVLTF | TGTGCCAGCAACCGAGGGTCTGGGGCCAACGTCCTGACTTTC
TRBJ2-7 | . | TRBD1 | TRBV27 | CASIPGDRGEQYF | TGTGCCAGCATTCCGGGAGACAGGGGCGAGCAGTACTTC
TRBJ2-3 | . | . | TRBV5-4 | CASSTDGQASTDTQYF | TGTGCCAGCAGTACCGATGGGCAGGCTAGCACAGATACGCAGTATTTT
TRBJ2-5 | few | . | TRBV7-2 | CVSSKTGTLQETQYF | TGTGTCAGCAGCAAAACCGGGACTCTCCAAGAGACCCAGTACTTC
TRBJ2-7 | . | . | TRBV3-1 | CASSQGTHPLGYRYF | TGTGCCAGCAGCCAAGGGACCCACCCTTTGGGGTATCGGTACTTC
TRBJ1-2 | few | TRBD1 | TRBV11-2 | CASRDRNYGYTF | TGTGCCAGCAGGGACAGGAACTATGGCTACACCTTC
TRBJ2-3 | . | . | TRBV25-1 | CASSEWTTSDTQYF | TGTGCCAGCAGTGAATGGACCACTTCAGATACGCAGTATTTT
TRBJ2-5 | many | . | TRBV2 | CASSPAGSQYF | TGTGCCAGCAGTCCTGCCGGGTCCCAGTACTTC
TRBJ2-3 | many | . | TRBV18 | CASSPSGGRADTQYF | TGTGCCAGCTCACCATCCGGGGGAAGGGCAGATACGCAGTATTTT
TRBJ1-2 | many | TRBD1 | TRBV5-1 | CASSTLPGQGQSGYTF | TGCGCCAGCAGCACCCTACCGGGACAGGGACAGAGCGGCTACACCTTC
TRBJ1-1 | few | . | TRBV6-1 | CASSGRAPSSTEAFF | TGTGCCAGCAGTGGCCGTGCCCCGAGTAGCACTGAAGCTTTCTTT
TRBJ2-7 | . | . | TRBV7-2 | CASRREGQRNDEQYF | TGTGCCAGCAGACGGGAGGGACAGAGGAACGACGAGCAGTACTTC
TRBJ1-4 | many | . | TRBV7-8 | CASSLDEKLFF | TGTGCCAGCAGCTTAGATGAAAAACTGTTTTTT
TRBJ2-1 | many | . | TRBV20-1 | CSASPFSRNEQFF | TGCAGTGCGTCTCCTTTTAGCCGAAATGAGCAGTTCTTC
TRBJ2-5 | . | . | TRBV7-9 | CASSWAGRQETQYF | TGTGCCAGCAGCTGGGCGGGCCGACAAGAGACCCAGTACTTC
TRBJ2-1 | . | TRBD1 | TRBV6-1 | CASSPENRGPIYNEQFF | TGTGCCAGCAGCCCAGAGAACAGGGGCCCTATCTACAATGAGCAGTTCTTC
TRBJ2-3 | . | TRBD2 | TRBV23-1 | CASKGLAGGSQYF | TGCGCCAGCAAGGGACTAGCGGGGGGGTCGCAGTATTTT
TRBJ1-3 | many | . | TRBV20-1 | CSARVEGRGNTIYF | TGCAGTGCTAGAGTGGAAGGGCGGGGAAACACCATATATTTT
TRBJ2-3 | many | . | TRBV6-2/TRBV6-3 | CASSTPGASTDTQYF | TGTGCCAGCAGTACACCGGGGGCCTCCACAGATACGCAGTATTTT
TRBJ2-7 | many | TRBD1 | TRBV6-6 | CASRAAVGQGAAEQYF | TGTGCCAGCAGGGCCGCGGTTGGCCAGGGGGCTGCAGAGCAGTACTTC
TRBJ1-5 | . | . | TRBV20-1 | CSAAGGIDQPQHF | TGCAGTGCTGCGGGGGGGATCGATCAGCCCCAGCATTTT
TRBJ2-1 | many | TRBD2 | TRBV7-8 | CASNRAPAGATNEQFF | TGTGCCAGTAATAGGGCCCCAGCGGGGGCCACTAATGAGCAGTTCTTC
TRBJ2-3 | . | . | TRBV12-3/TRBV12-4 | CASRTRESTDTQYF | TGTGCCAGCAGGACTAGGGAAAGCACAGATACGCAGTATTTT
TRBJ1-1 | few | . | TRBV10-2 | CASSDSRGGKTEAFF | TGCGCCAGCAGTGATTCCCGCGGGGGGAAAACTGAAGCTTTCTTT
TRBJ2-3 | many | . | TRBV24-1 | CATSDPARSNTDTQYF | TGTGCCACCAGTGATCCCGCCAGATCTAACACAGATACGCAGTATTTT
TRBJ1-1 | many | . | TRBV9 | CASSVGPLGARTEAFF | TGTGCCAGCAGCGTAGGACCCCTGGGGGCGCGCACTGAAGCTTTCTTT
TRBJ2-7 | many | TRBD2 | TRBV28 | CASTPGSGGSYEQYF | TGTGCCAGCACCCCGGGTAGCGGGGGCTCCTACGAGCAGTACTTC
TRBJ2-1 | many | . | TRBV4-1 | CASSQGGGPLGDEQFF | TGCGCCAGCAGCCAGGGAGGGGGTCCCCTCGGGGATGAGCAGTTCTTC
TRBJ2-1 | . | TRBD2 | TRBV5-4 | CASSYGGTRGGQNEQFF | TGTGCCAGCAGCTACGGAGGAACGCGGGGGGGCCAGAATGAGCAGTTCTTC
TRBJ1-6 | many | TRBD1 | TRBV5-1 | CASSLAGQDHNSPLHF | TGCGCCAGCAGCTTGGCCGGACAGGATCATAATTCACCCCTCCACTTT
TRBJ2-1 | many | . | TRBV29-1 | CSVVRPANEQFF | TGCAGCGTTGTCCGCCCGGCCAATGAGCAGTTCTTC
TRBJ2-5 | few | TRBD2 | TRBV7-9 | CASSKTPGGAETQYF | TGTGCCAGCAGCAAGACTCCCGGGGGGGCCGAGACCCAGTACTTC
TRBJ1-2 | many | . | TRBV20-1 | CSARLGAGGYTF | TGCAGTGCTCGGCTAGGTGCTGGCGGCTACACCTTC
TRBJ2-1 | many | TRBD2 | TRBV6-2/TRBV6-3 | CASSLLAGGGNEQFF | TGTGCCAGCAGCCTACTAGCGGGGGGTGGAAATGAGCAGTTCTTC
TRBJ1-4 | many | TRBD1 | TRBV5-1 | CASKYRGGNEKLFF | TGCGCCAGCAAATACAGGGGTGGTAATGAAAAACTGTTTTTT